The present TCR beta chain was sequenced within a study of regulatory T cells in long-lasting Graves disease. Time point of the sample: newly diagnosed GD, antithyroid drugs for less than 3 months. From RNA extracted from PBMCs, the TCR library was made. Both iRepertoire HTBI primers and Arm-PCR of CDR3 regions were used to build the TCR beta libraries. TCRdb fed the multiplex PCR reads into MiXCR, producing one record per CDR3 protein. The sample has around 480,000 distinct CDR3 sequences; about 16% are singletons. Only a few counts were recorded for this clonotype. These records were also assigned to another study, of T cells in Graves' hyperthyroidism and ophthalmopathy.

Here the sequenced sample was peripheral blood mononuclear cells (PBMCs), taken at new diagnosis, from a patient treated with antithyroid drugs. The TCR was taken from a woman aged 35-60 years with Graves disease.

This CDR3 is CASSRSGGALNEQFF. In DNA form, the CDR3 reads TGTGCCAGCAGCCGTAGCGGGGGGGCCCTCAATGAGCAGTTCTTC. The chain joins TRBV7-9 to TRBJ2-1, with 11 nucleotides matching TRBD2. This CDR3 is 15 amino acids long. Germline V CDR1 and CDR2: SEHNR, FQNEAQ (reference sequence). The ends lost 5 bases at V and 6 bases at J; junction bases unmatched: 6.